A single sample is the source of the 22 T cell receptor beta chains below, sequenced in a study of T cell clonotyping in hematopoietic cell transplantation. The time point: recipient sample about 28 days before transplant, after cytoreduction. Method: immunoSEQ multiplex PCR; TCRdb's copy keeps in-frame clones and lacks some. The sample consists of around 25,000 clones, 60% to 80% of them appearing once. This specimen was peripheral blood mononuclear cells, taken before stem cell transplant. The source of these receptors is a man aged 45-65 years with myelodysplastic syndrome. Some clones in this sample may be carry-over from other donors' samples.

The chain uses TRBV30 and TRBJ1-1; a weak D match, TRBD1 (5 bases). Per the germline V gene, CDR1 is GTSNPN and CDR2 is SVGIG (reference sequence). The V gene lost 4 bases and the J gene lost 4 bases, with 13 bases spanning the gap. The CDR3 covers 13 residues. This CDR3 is CAWIRDLSTEAFF. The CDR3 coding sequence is TGTGCCTGGATAAGGGACTTGAGCACTGAAGCTTTCTTT.

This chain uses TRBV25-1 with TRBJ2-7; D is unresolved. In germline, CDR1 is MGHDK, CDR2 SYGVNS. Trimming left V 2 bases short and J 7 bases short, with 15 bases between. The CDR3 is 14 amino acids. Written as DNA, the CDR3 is TGTGCCAGCAGTGAAGGGCTCCTCATCCCGGAGCAGTACTTC. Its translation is CASSEGLLIPEQYF.

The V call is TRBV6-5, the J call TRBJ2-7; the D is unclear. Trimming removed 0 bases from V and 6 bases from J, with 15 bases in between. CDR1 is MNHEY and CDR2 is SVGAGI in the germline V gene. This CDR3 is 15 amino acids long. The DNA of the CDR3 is TGTGCCAGCAGTTACTCTGGACGGAGTTCGGGCGAGCAGTACTTC. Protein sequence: CASSYSGRSSGEQYF.

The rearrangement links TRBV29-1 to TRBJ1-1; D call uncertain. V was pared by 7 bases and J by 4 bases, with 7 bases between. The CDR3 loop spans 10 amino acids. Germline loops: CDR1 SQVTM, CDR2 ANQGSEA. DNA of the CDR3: TGCAGCGCCCTGGGCACTGAAGCTTTCTTT. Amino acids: CSALGTEAFF. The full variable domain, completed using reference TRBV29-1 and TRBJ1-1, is SAVISQKPSRDICQRGTSLTIQCQVDSQVTMMFWYRQQPGQSLTLIATANQGSEATYESGFVIDKFPISRPNLTFSTLTVSNMSPEDSSIYLCSALGTEAFFGQGTRLTVV.

The CDR3 spells CASSLSGRDNQPQHF. CDR3 nucleotide sequence: TGTGCCAGCAGTTTATCGGGCAGGGACAATCAGCCCCAGCATTTT. The chain carries TRBV28 and TRBJ1-5; TRBD1 might be the D (5 bases). Trimming shortened V by 1 base and J by 3 bases, and 10 bases separated the two germline ends. In germline, CDR1 is MDHEN, CDR2 SYDVKM. This CDR3 has 15 residues.

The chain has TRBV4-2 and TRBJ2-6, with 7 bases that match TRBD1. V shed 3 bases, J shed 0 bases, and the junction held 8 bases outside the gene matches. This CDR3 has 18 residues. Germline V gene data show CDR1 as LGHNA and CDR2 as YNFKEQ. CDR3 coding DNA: TGTGCCAGCAGCCAGGGGACAGTCGGCTCCTCTGGGGCCAACGTCCTGACTTTC. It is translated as CASSQGTVGSSGANVLTF.

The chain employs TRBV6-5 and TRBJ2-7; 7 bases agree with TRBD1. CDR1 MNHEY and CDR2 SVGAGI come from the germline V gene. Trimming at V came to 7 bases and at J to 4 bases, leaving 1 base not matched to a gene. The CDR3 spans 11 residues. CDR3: CASKGAYEQYF. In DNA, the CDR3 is TGTGCCAGCAAGGGGGCGTACGAGCAGTACTTC.

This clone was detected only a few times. CDR3 coding DNA: TGTGCCAGCAGTACCCAGTTCCAGGGGGGAAACACAGATACGCAGTATTTT. It yields the protein CASSTQFQGGNTDTQYF. The J gene is TRBJ2-3, the V gene TRBV27; D may be TRBD1 (7 bases). The CDR3 spans 17 residues. Germline V gene sequence: CDR1 MNHEY, CDR2 SMNVEV (reference sequence). The V and J ends lost 5 bases and 2 bases respectively, with 20 bases between them.

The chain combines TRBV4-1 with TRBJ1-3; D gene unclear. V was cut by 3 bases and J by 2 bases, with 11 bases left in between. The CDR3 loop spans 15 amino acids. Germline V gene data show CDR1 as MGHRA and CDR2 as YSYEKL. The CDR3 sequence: CASSQLRIPGNTIYF. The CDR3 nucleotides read TGCGCCAGCAGCCAGCTGAGGATACCTGGAAACACCATATATTTT.

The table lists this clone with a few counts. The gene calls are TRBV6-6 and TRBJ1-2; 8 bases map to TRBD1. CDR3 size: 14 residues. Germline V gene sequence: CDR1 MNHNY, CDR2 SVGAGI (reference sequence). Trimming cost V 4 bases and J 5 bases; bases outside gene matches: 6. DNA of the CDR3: TGTGCCAGCAGTTTAAGGACAGGGATTTATGGCTACACCTTC. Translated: CASSLRTGIYGYTF.

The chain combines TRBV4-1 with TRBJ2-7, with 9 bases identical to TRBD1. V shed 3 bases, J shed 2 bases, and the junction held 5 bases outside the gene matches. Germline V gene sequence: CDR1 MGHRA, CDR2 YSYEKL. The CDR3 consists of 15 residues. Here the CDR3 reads CASSQIQGAPYEQYF. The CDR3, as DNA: TGCGCCAGCAGCCAGATACAGGGGGCCCCCTACGAGCAGTACTTC.

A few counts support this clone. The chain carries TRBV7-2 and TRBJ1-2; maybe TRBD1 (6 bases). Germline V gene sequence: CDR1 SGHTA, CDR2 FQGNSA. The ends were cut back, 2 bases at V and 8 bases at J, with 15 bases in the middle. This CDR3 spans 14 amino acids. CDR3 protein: CASSLTAGGGGYTF. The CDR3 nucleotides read TGTGCCAGCAGCTTAACCGCCGGGGGGGGCGGCTACACCTTC.

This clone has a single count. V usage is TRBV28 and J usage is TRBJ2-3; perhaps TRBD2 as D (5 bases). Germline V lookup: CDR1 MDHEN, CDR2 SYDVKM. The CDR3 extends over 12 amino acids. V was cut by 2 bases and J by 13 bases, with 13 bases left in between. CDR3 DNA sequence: TGTGCCAGCAGTTTAAAGCGGTTGGAGGAGTATTTT. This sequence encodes CASSLKRLEEYF.

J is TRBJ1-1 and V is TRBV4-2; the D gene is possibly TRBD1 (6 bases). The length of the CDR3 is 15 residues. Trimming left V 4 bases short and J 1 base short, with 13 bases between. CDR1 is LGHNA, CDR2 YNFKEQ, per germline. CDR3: CASSPSTGTNTEAFF. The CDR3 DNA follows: TGTGCCAGCAGCCCGTCGACAGGAACGAACACTGAAGCTTTCTTT.

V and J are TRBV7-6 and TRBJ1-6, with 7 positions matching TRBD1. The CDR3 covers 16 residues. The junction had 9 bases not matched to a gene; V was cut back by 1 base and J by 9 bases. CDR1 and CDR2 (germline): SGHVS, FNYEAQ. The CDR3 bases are TGTGCCAGCAGCTTAGTATCCGGGACAGAGGGTTCACCCCTCCACTTT. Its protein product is CASSLVSGTEGSPLHF.

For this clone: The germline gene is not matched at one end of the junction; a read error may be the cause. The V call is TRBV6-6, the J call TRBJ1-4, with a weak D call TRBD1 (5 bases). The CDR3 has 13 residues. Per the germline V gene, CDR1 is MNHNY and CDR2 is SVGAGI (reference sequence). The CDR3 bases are TGTGCCAGCAGGGACACCGGGGATGAAAAACTGCTTTTT. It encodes CASRDTGDEKLLF.

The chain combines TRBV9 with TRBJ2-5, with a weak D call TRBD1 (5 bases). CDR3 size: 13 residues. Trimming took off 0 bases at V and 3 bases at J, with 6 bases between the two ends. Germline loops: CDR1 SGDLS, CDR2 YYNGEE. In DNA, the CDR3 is TGTGCCAGCAGCGTAGTGGACAAAGAGACCCAGTACTTC. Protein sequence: CASSVVDKETQYF.

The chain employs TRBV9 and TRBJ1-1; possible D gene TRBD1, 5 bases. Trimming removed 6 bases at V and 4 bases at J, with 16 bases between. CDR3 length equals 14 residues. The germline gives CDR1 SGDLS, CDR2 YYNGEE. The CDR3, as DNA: TGTGCCAGCACGAGGGGAGTTGGCGGCACTGAAGCTTTCTTT. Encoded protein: CASTRGVGGTEAFF.

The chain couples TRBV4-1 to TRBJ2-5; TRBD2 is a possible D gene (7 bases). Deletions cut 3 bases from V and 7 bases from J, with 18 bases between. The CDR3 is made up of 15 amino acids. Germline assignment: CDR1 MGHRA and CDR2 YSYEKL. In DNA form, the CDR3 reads TGCGCCAGCAGCCAGATTGGGACTATAGGGGGGACCCAGTACTTC. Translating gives CASSQIGTIGGTQYF.

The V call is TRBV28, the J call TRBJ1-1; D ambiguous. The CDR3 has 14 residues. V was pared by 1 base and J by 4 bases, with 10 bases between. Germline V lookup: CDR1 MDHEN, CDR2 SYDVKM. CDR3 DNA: TGTGCCAGCAGTTTATTCGGGGAGGGCACTGAAGCTTTCTTT. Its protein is CASSLFGEGTEAFF.

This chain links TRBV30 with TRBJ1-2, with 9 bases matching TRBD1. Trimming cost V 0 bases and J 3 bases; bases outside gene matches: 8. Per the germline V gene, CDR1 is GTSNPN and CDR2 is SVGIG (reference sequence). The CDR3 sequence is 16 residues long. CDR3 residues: CAWSVYRQGGYYGYTF. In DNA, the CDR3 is TGTGCCTGGAGTGTATACCGACAGGGGGGGTACTATGGCTACACCTTC. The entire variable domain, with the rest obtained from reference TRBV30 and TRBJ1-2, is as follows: SQTIHQWPATLVQPVGSPLSLECTVEGTSNPNLYWYRQAAGRGLQLLFYSVGIGQISSEVPQNLSASRPQDRQFILSSKKLLLSDSGFYLCAWSVYRQGGYYGYTFGSGTRLTVV.

CDR3 amino acids: CASSLSGNYGYTF. CDR3 nucleotide sequence: TGTGCCAGCAGCCTTTCAGGGAACTATGGCTACACCTTC. The chain is built from TRBV6-6 and TRBJ1-2; tentative D call: TRBD1 (5 bases). The V end lost 6 bases, the J end lost 2 bases, and 10 bases lay between the germline ends. CDR3 length: 13 residues. Per germline, CDR1 MNHNY and CDR2 SVGAGI (reference sequence).